Sequencing of this T cell receptor (beta chain) was carried out in a study of T cells in localized non-small cell lung cancer (dated by TCRdb to 2018 to 2021). Regarding the research as a whole: The study analyzed T cell repertoires of 200 to 250 early-stage NSCLC patients, comparing tumors and uninvolved tumor-adjacent lungs. The cohort comprised roughly 230 treatment-naïve NSCLC patients with resected, localized lung tumors. The mean age of the NSCLC patients was about 67 years, with 120 to 150 men and around 110 women.

This clone was detected a few times. Its binding antigen is unknown. The input lacks base qualities; no much larger clone sits a single base away. Results the study describes overall, beyond this receptor: A median of around 57 of the top 100 tumor clones were detected in paired uninvolved adjacent lung, and 28 of these tumor clones were also found among the top 100 clones of the paired uninvolved adjacent lung. Since the design was exploratory, TCR variables were selected using unadjusted p-values with no false-discovery rate correction. Longer overall survival was associated with higher blood T cell density, whereas shorter survival was associated with higher adjacent-lung clonality. Uninvolved tumor-adjacent lung showed the highest T cell clonality, higher than tumor, which suggests more focused antigenic responses in the uninvolved tumor-adjacent lung. Because multi-region tumor sequencing was not performed, intratumor heterogeneity could not be ruled out.

TCR beta CDR3 regions were sequenced from DNA using the immunoSEQ Assay. The paper's processing steps were these. To compute T cell density, TCR beta template counts were normalized to usable DNA, which was estimated by amplifying housekeeping genes. The preseqR package was used to estimate richness by extrapolating to 400,000 templates for PBMC samples and to 120,000 templates for tissue samples. Clonality was taken to be one minus Pielou's evenness. Differential abundance testing on productive amino-acid clonotypes, with a minimum total count of 5 and an alpha of 0.1, was used to identify tissue-enriched TCRs. Repertoire overlap between compartments was quantified with the Jaccard Index and Morisita Overlap Index. TCR beta CDR3s were clustered by GLIPH together with public tetramer-defined viral CDR3s, and at least three viral sequences plus V-gene enrichment were required for viral motifs. TCRdb took over this immuneACCESS table, retaining in-frame rearrangements with V and J assigned. Such tables are incomplete; in checked studies, under half of the missing clones stem from an unresolved V gene, and the remainder is unexplained. The D gene and trimming were derived from the DNA, and the V and J assignments and clone size from that table. Present in this sample are roughly 90,000 clones, approximately 91% of which were seen just once. The ten top clones hold roughly 4.3% of the sample.

A distance of 5 bases separates the germline ends of V and J, which lose 2 bases and 1 base respectively. Measured from the cysteine to the phenylalanine, the CDR3 is 13 residues long. Only the CDR3 region is kept as DNA, spanning 39 bases read in frame from base 1. Looking up the germline V gene yields CDR1 SGHNT and CDR2 YENEEA. At diagnosis, peripheral blood, uninvolved tumor-adjacent lung and tumor were collected and were preserved as a mix of fresh-frozen and FFPE material. For TCR repertoire profiling, blood samples were analyzed as peripheral blood mononuclear cells. The chain employs TRBV11-3 and TRBJ1-1; no D gene call is confident. The receptor comes from a woman aged 35-75 years with stage II squamous cell lung carcinoma. Sequences were derived from PBMCs, sampled before any cancer treatment. The nucleotide sequence reads TGTGCCAGCAGCTTATTGCGGAACACTGAAGCTTTCTTT. Its product reads: CASSLLRNTEAFF.